The 14 T cell receptor beta chains presented below share a single source sample, sequenced in a study of T cell responses to AZD1222 COVID-19 vaccine. Libraries were prepared by immunoSEQ multiplex PCR; TCRdb keeps only in-frame clonotypes and omits some of them. Of 150,000 to 200,000 clones in the sample, just over 90% were seen once. The source material was peripheral blood, sampled on day 0 of AZD1222 vaccination. These receptors all come from an adult in good health.

The J gene is TRBJ1-1, the V gene TRBV6-1; a possible D gene is TRBD1 (5 bases). CDR3 length equals 14 residues. Trimming took 3 bases from V and 4 from J, leaving 12 bases between them. CDR1 is MNHNS and CDR2 is SASEGT in the germline V gene. This CDR3 is CASSEGPGLTEAFF. CDR3 DNA sequence: TGTGCCAGCAGTGAGGGCCCAGGGCTCACTGAAGCTTTCTTT.

Only one count was recorded for this clone. The chain employs TRBV6-5 and TRBJ2-1; D is ambiguous. This CDR3 is built from 11 residues. Germline V gene data show CDR1 as MNHEY and CDR2 as SVGAGI. The V end lost 6 bases, the J end lost 7 bases, and 7 bases lay between the germline ends. CDR3 amino acids: CASRIVNEQFF. CDR3 in DNA: TGTGCCAGCAGAATTGTAAATGAGCAGTTCTTC.

The gene calls are TRBV5-1 and TRBJ1-2, with a tentative D call TRBD1 (5 bases). The CDR3 totals 14 residues. With 1 base removed from V and 2 bases from J, the gap between germline ends came to 9 bases. The germline V gene has CDR1 SGHRS and CDR2 YFSETQ. The CDR3 nucleotides read TGCGCCAGCAGCTTGCCCGGACACAACTATGGCTACACCTTC. Encoded protein: CASSLPGHNYGYTF.

This chain uses TRBV30 with TRBJ1-6; D unclear. Germline lookup yields CDR1 GTSNPN and CDR2 SVGIG (reference sequence). The CDR3 runs 12 residues. The V and J ends lost 2 bases and 6 bases respectively, with 5 bases between them. For the CDR3, the DNA is TGTGCCTGGAGTCCACCTAATTCACCCCTCCACTTT. Protein: CAWSPPNSPLHF.

The chain couples TRBV30 to TRBJ2-7; D ambiguous. Trimming took off 5 bases at V and 4 bases at J, with 12 bases between the two ends. The germline gives CDR1 GTSNPN, CDR2 SVGIG (reference sequence). CDR3 size: 12 residues. CDR3 sequence reads: CAWYVNSYEQYF. The CDR3 nucleotides are TGTGCCTGGTACGTTAACTCATACGAGCAGTACTTC.

The sample holds one count of this clone. V and J are TRBV5-8 and TRBJ1-1; TRBD1 agrees at 8 bases. CDR1 and CDR2 from the germline V gene are SGHTS and YDEGEE. The CDR3 is 18 residues long. Germline trimming cut 2 bases from V and 3 bases from J; bases unmatched to any gene: 15. CDR3 nucleotides: TGTGCCAGCAGCTTCGGCAGGACAGGGCTCGTTGGCGACACTGAAGCTTTCTTT. This gives the protein CASSFGRTGLVGDTEAFF.

In its sample, this clone was seen a few times. This sequence joins TRBV14 and TRBJ2-5, with no clear D. Trimming shortened V by 4 bases and J by 8 bases, and 14 bases separated the two germline ends. CDR1 is SGHDN and CDR2 is FVKESK in the germline V gene. The CDR3 is 13 residues long. CDR3 sequence (DNA): TGTGCCAGCAGCCTGGGTGTTTGGGCAACCCAGTACTTC. Protein product: CASSLGVWATQYF. Looking up the rest from reference TRBV14 and TRBJ2-5 gives the full variable domain: EAGVTQFPSHSVIEKGQTVTLRCDPISGHDNLYWYRRVMGKEIKFLLHFVKESKQDESGMPNNRFLAERTGGTYSTLKVQPAELEDSGVYFCASSLGVWATQYFGPGTRLLVL.

The table lists this clone with a count of one. This sequence joins TRBV6-5 and TRBJ1-3; D unclear. CDR3 length equals 14 residues. With 2 bases removed from V and 0 bases from J, the gap between germline ends came to 5 bases. The germline gives CDR1 MNHEY, CDR2 SVGAGI. This CDR3 reads CASSYGLSGNTIYF. DNA for the CDR3: TGTGCCAGCAGTTACGGTCTCTCTGGAAACACCATATATTTT.

The J gene is TRBJ2-4, the V gene TRBV6-5; no reliable D call. V gave up 2 bases and J gave up 0 bases, with 11 bases separating them. The CDR3 length is 16 residues. The germline V gene encodes CDR1 MNHEY and CDR2 SVGAGI. For the CDR3, the DNA is TGTGCCAGCAGTTACGGAAGAGACATAGCCAAAAACATTCAGTACTTC. Its translation: CASSYGRDIAKNIQYF.

The chain carries TRBV5-1 and TRBJ1-2; no reliable D call. Trimming stripped 0 bases from V and 8 bases from J, with 11 bases between. The germline gives CDR1 SGHRS, CDR2 YFSETQ. The CDR3 is made up of 13 amino acids. The DNA of the CDR3 is TGCGCCAGCAGCTTGGCCAATTTAAGAGGCTACACCTTC. This encodes CASSLANLRGYTF.

This clone came up once. The chain links TRBV30 to TRBJ1-1; possibly TRBD1 for D (6 bases). The V end was cut by 3 bases, the J end by 6 bases, with 17 bases between. The CDR3 is made up of 14 amino acids. The germline V gene has CDR1 GTSNPN and CDR2 SVGIG (reference sequence). The chain's CDR3 is CAWSVGGEGAEAFF. As DNA, the CDR3 is TGTGCCTGGAGCGTAGGCGGTGAGGGGGCTGAAGCTTTCTTT.

V is TRBV30 and J is TRBJ1-2, with TRBD1 as a possible D gene (5 bases). V lost 4 bases and J lost 8, with 17 bases in between. The CDR3 has 13 amino acids. Germline V lookup: CDR1 GTSNPN, CDR2 SVGIG (reference sequence). CDR3 sequence reads: CAWNGDLAQGYTF. CDR3 DNA: TGTGCCTGGAATGGGGACTTGGCCCAGGGCTACACCTTC.

V and J are TRBV5-8 and TRBJ1-5, with D unclear. Trimming took off 1 base at V and 3 bases at J, with 11 bases between the two ends. There are 15 residues in the CDR3. Germline assignment: CDR1 SGHTS and CDR2 YDEGEE. CDR3: CASSLWRVFNQPQHF. CDR3 sequence (DNA): TGTGCCAGCAGCTTGTGGAGGGTTTTCAATCAGCCCCAGCATTTT. Supplemented by reference TRBV5-8 and TRBJ1-5, the full variable domain reads EAGVTQSPTHLIKTRGQQATLRCSPISGHTSVYWYQQALGLGLQFLLWYDEGEERNRGNFPPRFSGRQFPNYSSELNVNALELEDSALYLCASSLWRVFNQPQHFGDGTRLSIL.

CDR3 region: CASRSRYDYGYTF. The CDR3 nucleotides read TGCGCCAGCCGTTCACGGTACGACTATGGCTACACCTTC. This chain joins TRBV5-1 and TRBJ1-2; no definite D call. V shed 7 bases and J shed 3 bases, with 13 bases lying between them. Germline V lookup: CDR1 SGHRS, CDR2 YFSETQ. CDR3 length equals 13 residues.